The 3 T cell receptor beta chains below all came from one sample that was sequenced in a study of shared clonotypes between healthy human individuals. Method: immunoSEQ multiplex PCR; TCRdb's copy keeps in-frame clones and lacks some. The sample consists of over 950,000 clones, 77% of them appearing once. The sample comprised memory CD4+ T cells from PBMCs. The subset: CD45RA-negative fraction. These receptors were taken from a man aged 18 to 30 in good health. Some clones in this sample may be carry-over from other donors' samples.

The chain combines TRBV27 with TRBJ2-5; TRBD2 aligns across 9 bases. Looked up from germline, CDR1 is MNHEY and CDR2 is SMNVEV (reference sequence). The length of the CDR3 is 15 residues. J lost 4 bases, V lost 6 bases, and 9 bases had no gene match. The CDR3 nucleotides read TGTGCCAGCAGCCCCCTTAGCGGGAGACTAGAGACCCAGTACTTC. Protein: CASSPLSGRLETQYF.

The chain recombines TRBV5-1 with TRBJ1-2, with a tentative D call TRBD1 (6 bases). Germline-derived CDR1 and CDR2 are SGHRS and YFSETQ. The CDR3 runs to 15 residues. V dropped 4 bases and J dropped 4 bases, with 17 bases sitting between them. DNA of the CDR3: TGCGCCAGCAGCGGCGCCGGGGACACCTCCTATGGCTACACCTTC. It yields the protein CASSGAGDTSYGYTF.

The V and J genes are TRBV19 and TRBJ1-2; TRBD1 matches 9 bases. Germline V gene sequence: CDR1 LNHDA, CDR2 SQIVND (reference sequence). V lost 1 base, J lost 0 bases, and 9 bases stayed unmatched. The CDR3 has 18 residues. Written as DNA, the CDR3 is TGTGCCAGTAGTATAGGGGCCCCTTGGACAGGGGCTAACTATGGCTACACCTTC. Its protein is CASSIGAPWTGANYGYTF. Supplemented by reference TRBV19 and TRBJ1-2, the full variable domain reads DGGITQSPKYLFRKEGQNVTLSCEQNLNHDAMYWYRQDPGQGLRLIYYSQIVNDFQKGDIAEGYSVSREKKESFPLTVTSAQKNPTAFYLCASSIGAPWTGANYGYTFGSGTRLTVV.